The rows below give T cell receptor beta chains drawn from one sample of a study of early T cells in non-severe SARS-CoV-2 infection. TCRdb recomputed calls from the 5' RACE reads with MiXCR, one row per CDR3 protein. The data contain approximately 65,000 distinct CDR3 sequences, around 9.9% of them seen just once; the ten biggest clones take up around 5.8%. The material sequenced was whole blood. These receptors came from an adult who was a healthcare worker with PCR-confirmed SARS-CoV-2 infection or an uninfected control (not recorded which). CDR3s include the opening cysteine and the closing phenylalanine or tryptophan. D genes are given only for firm matches. Rows may omit the clone size; those that give it use once, few, many or a size class.

V	D	size	J	length	CDR3	DNA
TRBV28	NA	NA	TRBJ2-1	13	CASSAGLDNEQFF	TGTGCCAGCAGTGCGGGACTTGACAATGAGCAGTTCTTC
TRBV6-2/TRBV6-3	NA	many	TRBJ2-1	14	CASSFRGVYNEQFF	TGTGCCAGCAGTTTTCGAGGAGTATACAATGAGCAGTTCTTC
TRBV20-1	TRBD2	many	TRBJ2-7	14	CSARAGGRSYEQYF	TGCAGTGCTAGAGCCGGCGGGAGATCCTACGAGCAGTACTTC
TRBV5-5	TRBD1	NA	TRBJ1-4	14	CASSKGQGNEKLFF	TGTGCCAGCAGCAAGGGACAGGGTAATGAAAAACTGTTTTTT
TRBV4-1	NA	medium-sized	TRBJ1-2	12	CASSQGAYGYTF	TGCGCCAGCAGCCAGGGCGCGTATGGCTACACCTTC
TRBV28	NA	NA	TRBJ1-1	15	CASSLMLTGAQEAFF	TGTGCCAGCAGTTTAATGCTGACAGGCGCCCAAGAAGCTTTCTTT
TRBV12-3/TRBV12-4	TRBD2	once	TRBJ2-7	13	CASGTSGSYEQYF	TGTGCCAGCGGAACTAGCGGGAGCTACGAGCAGTACTTC
TRBV20-1	TRBD1	NA	TRBJ2-7	13	CSATGTGFYEQYF	TGCAGTGCGACCGGGACAGGATTCTACGAGCAGTACTTC
TRBV5-6	TRBD2	few	TRBJ2-1	18	CASSLQDSSGSDRNEQFF	TGTGCCAGCAGCTTGCAGGACTCGAGCGGGAGTGATAGAAATGAGCAGTTCTTC
TRBV12-3/TRBV12-4	NA	few	TRBJ2-1	14	CASSLSSPYREQFF	TGTGCCAGCAGTTTATCTAGTCCCTATCGTGAGCAGTTCTTC
TRBV18	NA	NA	TRBJ2-2	18	CASSPRDARGTYTGELFF	TGTGCCAGCTCACCACGTGACGCCCGGGGGACGTACACCGGGGAGCTGTTTTTT
TRBV28	NA	NA	TRBJ2-7	14	CASSGSPSFYEQYF	TGTGCCAGCAGTGGGAGCCCAAGTTTCTACGAGCAGTACTTC
TRBV11-2	NA	few	TRBJ2-1	14	CASSLNGDYNEQFF	TGTGCCAGCAGCTTAAACGGTGATTACAATGAGCAGTTCTTC
TRBV12-3/TRBV12-4	NA	many	TRBJ2-1	10	CASSHDQQFF	TGTGCCAGCAGCCATGATCAGCAGTTCTTC
TRBV14	NA	few	TRBJ2-5	14	CASSQDSRGETQYF	TGTGCCAGCAGCCAAGACTCACGGGGAGAGACCCAGTACTTC
TRBV10-3	NA	NA	TRBJ2-1	13	CAITPSIYNEQFF	TGTGCCATCACCCCCTCGATCTACAATGAGCAGTTCTTC
TRBV2	NA	many	TRBJ1-1	8	CASSEAFF	TGTGCCAGCAGTGAAGCTTTCTTT
TRBV28	NA	NA	TRBJ1-1	12	CAGGGSVTEAFF	TGTGCCGGAGGGGGGAGCGTCACTGAAGCTTTCTTT
TRBV28	NA	few	TRBJ1-2	15	CASSLTTRDNYGYTF	TGTGCCAGCAGCCTAACCACCCGGGACAACTATGGCTACACCTTC
TRBV11-2	NA	NA	TRBJ2-4	16	CASSLGSTLAKNIQYF	TGTGCCAGCAGCTTAGGTTCCACGTTAGCCAAAAACATTCAGTACTTC
TRBV4-1	NA	few	TRBJ1-2	16	CASSQEGAVANYGYTF	TGCGCCAGCAGCCAAGAGGGAGCAGTAGCCAACTATGGCTACACCTTC
TRBV14	NA	few	TRBJ2-3	14	CASSQAQITDTQYF	TGTGCCAGCAGCCAAGCCCAGATCACAGATACGCAGTATTTT